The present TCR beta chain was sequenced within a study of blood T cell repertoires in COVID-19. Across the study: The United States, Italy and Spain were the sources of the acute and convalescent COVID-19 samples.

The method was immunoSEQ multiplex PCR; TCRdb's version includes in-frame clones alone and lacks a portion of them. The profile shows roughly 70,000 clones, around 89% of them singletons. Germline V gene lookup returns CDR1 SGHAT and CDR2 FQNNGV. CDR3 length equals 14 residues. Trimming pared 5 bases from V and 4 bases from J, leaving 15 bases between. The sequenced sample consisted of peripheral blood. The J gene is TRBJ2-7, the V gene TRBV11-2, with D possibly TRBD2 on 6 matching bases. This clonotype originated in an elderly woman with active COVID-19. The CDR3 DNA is TGTGCCAGCAGCGGGGGGACTTTTGTTTACGAGCAGTACTTC. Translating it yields CASSGGTFVYEQYF.